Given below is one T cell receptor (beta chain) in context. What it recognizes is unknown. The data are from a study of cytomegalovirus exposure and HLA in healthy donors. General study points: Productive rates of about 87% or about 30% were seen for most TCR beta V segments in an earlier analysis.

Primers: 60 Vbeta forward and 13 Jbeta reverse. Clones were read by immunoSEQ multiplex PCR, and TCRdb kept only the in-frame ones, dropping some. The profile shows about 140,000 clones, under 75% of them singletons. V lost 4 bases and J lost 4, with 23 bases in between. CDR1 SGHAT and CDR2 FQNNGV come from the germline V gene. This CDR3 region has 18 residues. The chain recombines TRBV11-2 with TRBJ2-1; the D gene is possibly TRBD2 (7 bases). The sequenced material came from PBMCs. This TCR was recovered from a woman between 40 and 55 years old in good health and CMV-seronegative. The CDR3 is CASSSSGAAGAVYNEQFF. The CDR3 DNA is TGTGCCAGCAGCTCAAGTGGGGCTGCGGGGGCCGTTTACAATGAGCAGTTCTTC.